A selection of T cell receptor beta chains follows, all from one sample in a study of blood T cells in healthy people across ages. TCRdb passed the 5' RACE reads through MiXCR, listing each CDR3 protein once. Of under 1,000,000 distinct CDR3 sequences in the sample, 46% were seen once. The sample consisted of blood. Source of these receptors: a man older than 75 in good health. The CDR3 runs from the conserved cysteine through the conserved F or W. Fields, in order: V gene, D gene, J gene, clone size, CDR3 DNA, CDR3 protein. A D gene is named only where the DNA matches it firmly. The size of a clone is reported for some rows only, either as once, few or many, or as a class for expanded clones.

TRBV13,TRBD1,TRBJ2-1,NA,TGTGCCAGCAGCTTAGGCACAGGGGGCGAAAATGAGCAGTTCTTC,CASSLGTGGENEQFF
TRBV4-2,NA,TRBJ2-1,NA,TGTGCCAGCAGCCCCCAAGAGGCCGTACAAATGACTGAGCAGTTCTTC,CASSPQEAVQMTEQFF
TRBV10-1,TRBD2,TRBJ2-3,NA,TGCGCCAGCAGTGCACTAGCGGGTTTCTCGGATACGCAGTATTTT,CASSALAGFSDTQYF
TRBV6-2/TRBV6-3,NA,TRBJ2-7,NA,TGTGCCAGCAGTTATACGAACTACGAGCAGTACTTC,CASSYTNYEQYF
TRBV20-1,TRBD1,TRBJ1-1,NA,TGCAGTGCTATGACAGGGGGCATGGGGAACACTGAAGCTTTCTTT,CSAMTGGMGNTEAFF
TRBV9,NA,TRBJ2-2,NA,TGTGCCAGCAGCGTGTTGGCGACAGGATCCACCGGGGAGCTGTTTTTT,CASSVLATGSTGELFF
TRBV7-2,TRBD2,TRBJ2-3,few,TGTGCCAGCAGCAGGACTAGCGGGAAGGATACGCAGTATTTT,CASSRTSGKDTQYF
TRBV9,NA,TRBJ1-1,NA,TGTGCCAGCAGCGTAAACAGGAGGACTGAAGCTTTCTTT,CASSVNRRTEAFF
TRBV3-1,TRBD1,TRBJ1-5,NA,TGTGCCAGCAGCCAGGCCGGGACAGGGAGAACAGGTGGCAATCAGCCCCAGCATTTT,CASSQAGTGRTGGNQPQHF
TRBV28,NA,TRBJ1-6,NA,TGTGCCAGCAAACCGGGCCGGAATTCACCCCTCCACTTT,CASKPGRNSPLHF
TRBV10-3,TRBD2,TRBJ2-7,NA,TGTGCCATCAGTGAGGTTAGCGGGAACGAGCAGTACTTC,CAISEVSGNEQYF
TRBV29-1,NA,TRBJ2-1,few,TGCAGCGTTGAAGATGGAACTAGAGAGCAGTTCTTC,CSVEDGTREQFF
TRBV6-2/TRBV6-3,NA,TRBJ2-7,many,TGTGCCAGCAGCCGCAAGGGGTACGAGCAGTACTTC,CASSRKGYEQYF
TRBV20-1,TRBD2,TRBJ2-7,NA,TGCAGTGCTAGCCCGGGACTAGCGGGATCATTGAATGAGCAGTACTTC,CSASPGLAGSLNEQYF
TRBV7-3,TRBD2,TRBJ2-1,once,TGTGCCAGCAGCCCCGGGATTAGCGGGATGGATGAGCAGTTCTTC,CASSPGISGMDEQFF
TRBV5-1,NA,TRBJ2-7,NA,TGCGCCAGCAGCTTCGGGCTGGGATACGAGCAGTACTTC,CASSFGLGYEQYF
TRBV20-1,TRBD2,TRBJ2-1,NA,TGCAGTGCTAGTGCGGGAGGTCGTTTAGATGAGCAGTTCTTC,CSASAGGRLDEQFF
TRBV5-1,NA,TRBJ2-7,few,TGCGCCAGCAGTTTTGACAGATCCTACGAGCAGTACTTC,CASSFDRSYEQYF
TRBV4-3,NA,TRBJ2-7,many,TGCGCCAGCAGCCAAGTGAATCGGGGAGCCTACGAGCAGTACTTC,CASSQVNRGAYEQYF
TRBV19,NA,TRBJ2-7,NA,TGTGCCAGTAGGCCGACAGAGTCCTACGAGCAGTACTTC,CASRPTESYEQYF
TRBV12-3/TRBV12-4,TRBD2,TRBJ2-3,many,TGTGCCAGCCGACTAGCGGATGACACAGATACGCAGTATTTT,CASRLADDTDTQYF
TRBV21-1,NA,TRBJ2-5,few,TGTGCCAGCAGCAAAGAAGGGGCTGCGACGAGCGGGAGGGCCAGGGAGACCCAGTACTTC,CASSKEGAATSGRARETQYF
TRBV5-4,TRBD2,TRBJ2-5,NA,TGTGCCAGCAGCTTGAATCCGGGACTAGCGTACCAAGAGACCCAGTACTTC,CASSLNPGLAYQETQYF
TRBV5-5,NA,TRBJ1-2,NA,TGTGCCAGCAGCTTTGCAGGGGAGAATAACTATGGCTACACCTTC,CASSFAGENNYGYTF
TRBV27,NA,TRBJ2-5,once,TGTGCCAGCAGCGTCTCCGGGACGTCATACCAAGAGACCCAGTACTTC,CASSVSGTSYQETQYF
TRBV6-5,NA,TRBJ2-1,NA,TGTGCCAGCAGTTACTCGATAGCCCCGGGACCGCTACCCTCCTACAATGAGCAGTTCTTC,CASSYSIAPGPLPSYNEQFF
TRBV20-1,TRBD2,TRBJ2-1,NA,TGCAGTGCCAGAGAGCCCACTAGCGGAGAAAACAATGAGCAGTTCTTC,CSAREPTSGENNEQFF
TRBV5-1,TRBD2,TRBJ2-1,many,TGCGCCAGCAGCCCCGGGACTAGCGGGAGCACTACGCAGTTCTTC,CASSPGTSGSTTQFF
TRBV29-1,TRBD2,TRBJ2-3,NA,TGCAGCGTTACTCCACGGCGACTAGCGGGCAGCACAGATACGCAGTATTTT,CSVTPRRLAGSTDTQYF
TRBV4-1,NA,TRBJ2-3,NA,TGCGCCAGCAGCCAAGTCTTTGATACGCAGTATTTT,CASSQVFDTQYF
TRBV12-5,NA,TRBJ1-2,NA,TGTGCTAGTGGACCCGAGGGTGGGAACTATGGCTACACCTTC,CASGPEGGNYGYTF
TRBV6-2/TRBV6-3,TRBD1,TRBJ2-5,NA,TGTGCCAGCAGTCCCGGGACAGGGCGGGAGCAGTACTTC,CASSPGTGREQYF
TRBV6-6,NA,TRBJ2-7,NA,TGTGCCAGCAGTTACAACGACGATGAGCAGTACTTC,CASSYNDDEQYF
TRBV29-1,NA,TRBJ1-5,NA,TGCAGCGTACAGGGAGACAATCAGCCCCAGCATTTT,CSVQGDNQPQHF
TRBV25-1,NA,TRBJ2-5,NA,TGTGCCAGCAGTGCCACTCGGACCCAGTACTTC,CASSATRTQYF
TRBV20-1,NA,TRBJ1-1,NA,TGCAGTGCTATAAGGGGTGGGAACACTGAAGCTTTCTTT,CSAIRGGNTEAFF
TRBV5-1,NA,TRBJ2-7,NA,TGCGCCAGCAGCTTGGTTCCTCAGACCGAGCAGTACTTC,CASSLVPQTEQYF
TRBV2,NA,TRBJ2-1,NA,TGTGCCAGCTCCTCGCAGACCTCCTACAATGAGCAGTTCTTC,CASSSQTSYNEQFF
TRBV12-3/TRBV12-4,NA,TRBJ2-3,NA,TGTGCCAGCAGATTAATAAGAGATGCGCAGTATTTT,CASRLIRDAQYF
TRBV5-1,NA,TRBJ2-5,NA,TGCGCCAGCAGCTTGGCCAGCGCCGAGACCCAGTACTTC,CASSLASAETQYF
TRBV7-6,NA,TRBJ2-4,NA,TGTGCCAGCAGCGTCACTGATGACAGCCCGGGAAAGTACTTC,CASSVTDDSPGKYF
TRBV7-9,TRBD1,TRBJ2-1,NA,TGTGCCAGCAGCTTAGGGGACAGGGCGTTCTTC,CASSLGDRAFF
TRBV20-1,NA,TRBJ2-7,NA,TGCAGTGCGACAGTGTCCTACGAGCAGTACTTC,CSATVSYEQYF
TRBV12-3/TRBV12-4,TRBD1,TRBJ2-7,NA,TGTGCCAGCAGCCTCGGGACAGGGTGGGCCGAGCAGTACTTC,CASSLGTGWAEQYF
TRBV5-1,NA,TRBJ2-5,NA,TGCGCCAGCAGCTTGGCCATCGGGAACCAAGAGACCCAGTACTTC,CASSLAIGNQETQYF
TRBV6-1,NA,TRBJ2-3,NA,TGTGCCAGCAGCTTACGGACCCTTAAAACGGATACGCAGTATTTT,CASSLRTLKTDTQYF
TRBV7-6,NA,TRBJ2-5,NA,TGTGCCAGCAGCAGCGGACCTTTTTACGGGGCGACCCAGTACTTC,CASSSGPFYGATQYF
TRBV12-3/TRBV12-4,TRBD2,TRBJ2-3,NA,TGTGCCAGCAGTTTAGCGGGAGGGACGGCAGATACGCAGTATTTT,CASSLAGGTADTQYF
TRBV5-6,TRBD1,TRBJ1-1,NA,TGTGCCAGCAGCTTGGGGACAGGTCTCATCACTGAAGCTTTCTTT,CASSLGTGLITEAFF
TRBV28,NA,TRBJ2-7,once,TGTGCCAGCAGTCTTACTTTTAGCTCCTACAAGCGGTACTTC,CASSLTFSSYKRYF
TRBV4-2,NA,TRBJ2-1,NA,TGTGCCGGCAGCCAAGTGTACGGCGGGGGACAATACAATGAGCAGTTCTTC,CAGSQVYGGGQYNEQFF
TRBV5-1,NA,TRBJ2-5,once,TGCGCCAGCAGCTTGGGCGAGTCAGGTCTGCGTAAGACCCAGTACTTC,CASSLGESGLRKTQYF
TRBV20-1,NA,TRBJ2-5,NA,TGCAGTGCTAGGGTTTCAAGCGAGGCCCAAGAGACCCAGTACTTC,CSARVSSEAQETQYF
TRBV14,NA,TRBJ2-7,many,TGTGCCAGCAGCCAAGGGACCGGGACAAGAACCTACGAGCAGTACTTC,CASSQGTGTRTYEQYF
TRBV10-2,NA,TRBJ2-2,NA,TGCGCCAGCAGTGAGGACCGAACCGGGGAGCTGTTTTTT,CASSEDRTGELFF
TRBV27,TRBD1,TRBJ2-7,NA,TGTGCCAGCACGCCTTCGGGACAGGGTTCCTACGAGCAGTACTTC,CASTPSGQGSYEQYF